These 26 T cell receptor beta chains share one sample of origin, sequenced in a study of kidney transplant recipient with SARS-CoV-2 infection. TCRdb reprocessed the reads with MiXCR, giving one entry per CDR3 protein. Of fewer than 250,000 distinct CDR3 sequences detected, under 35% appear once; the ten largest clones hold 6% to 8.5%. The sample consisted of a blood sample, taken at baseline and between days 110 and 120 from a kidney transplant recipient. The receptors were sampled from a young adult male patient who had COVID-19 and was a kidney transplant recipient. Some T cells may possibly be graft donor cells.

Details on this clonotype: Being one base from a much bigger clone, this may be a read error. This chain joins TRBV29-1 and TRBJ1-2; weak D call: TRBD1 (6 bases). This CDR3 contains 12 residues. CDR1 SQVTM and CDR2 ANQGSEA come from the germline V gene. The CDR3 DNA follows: TGCAGCGTTGAAGAACCAGGGGTAGGCTACGCCTTC. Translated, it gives CSVEEPGVGYAF. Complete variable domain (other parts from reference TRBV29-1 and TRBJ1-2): SAVISQKPSRDICQRGTSLTIQCQVDSQVTMMFWYRQQPGQSLTLIATANQGSEATYESGFVIDKFPISRPNLTFSTLTVSNMSPEDSSIYLCSVEEPGVGYAFGSGTRLTVV.

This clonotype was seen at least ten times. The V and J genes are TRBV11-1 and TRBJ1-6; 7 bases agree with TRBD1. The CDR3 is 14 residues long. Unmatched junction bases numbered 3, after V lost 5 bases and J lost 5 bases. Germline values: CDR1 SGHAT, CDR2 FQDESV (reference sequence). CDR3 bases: TGTGCCAGCAGCAGGACAGGAAATAATTCACCCCTCCACTTT. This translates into CASSRTGNNSPLHF.

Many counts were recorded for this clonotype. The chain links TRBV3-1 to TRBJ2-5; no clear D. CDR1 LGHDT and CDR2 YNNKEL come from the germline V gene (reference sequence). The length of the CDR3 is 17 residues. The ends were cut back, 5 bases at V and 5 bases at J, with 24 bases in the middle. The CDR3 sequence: CASSALRPISFSETQYF. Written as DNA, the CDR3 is TGTGCCAGCAGCGCACTCCGTCCCATTTCTTTCTCTGAGACCCAGTACTTC.

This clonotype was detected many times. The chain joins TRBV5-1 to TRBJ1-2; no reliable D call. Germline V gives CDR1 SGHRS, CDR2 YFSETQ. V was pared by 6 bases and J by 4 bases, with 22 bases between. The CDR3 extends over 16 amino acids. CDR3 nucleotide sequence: TGCGCCAGCATGAAGTTATCGGTTCGAAAGACCTATGGCTACACCTTC. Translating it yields CASMKLSVRKTYGYTF.

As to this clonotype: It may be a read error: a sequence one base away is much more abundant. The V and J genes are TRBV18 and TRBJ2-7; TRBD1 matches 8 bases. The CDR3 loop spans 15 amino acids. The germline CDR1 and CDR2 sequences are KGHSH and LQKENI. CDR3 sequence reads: CASSPIDRGAYGQYF. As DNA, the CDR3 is TGTGCCAGCTCACCTATCGACAGGGGAGCCTACGGGCAGTACTTC.

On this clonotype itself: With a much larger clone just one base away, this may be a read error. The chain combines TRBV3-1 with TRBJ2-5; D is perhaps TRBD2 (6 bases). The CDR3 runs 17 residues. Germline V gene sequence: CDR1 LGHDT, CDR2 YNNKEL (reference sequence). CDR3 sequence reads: CANSGQVPISFSETQYF. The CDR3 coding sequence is TGTGCCAACAGCGGGCAGGTTCCCATTTCTTTCTCTGAGACCCAGTACTTC.

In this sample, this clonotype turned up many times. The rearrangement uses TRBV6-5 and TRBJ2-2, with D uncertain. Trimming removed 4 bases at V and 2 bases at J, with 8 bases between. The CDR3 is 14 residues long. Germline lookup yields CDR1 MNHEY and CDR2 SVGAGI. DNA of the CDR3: TGTGCCAGCAGTTTGACCGTAAACACCGGGGAGCTGTTTTTT. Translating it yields CASSLTVNTGELFF.

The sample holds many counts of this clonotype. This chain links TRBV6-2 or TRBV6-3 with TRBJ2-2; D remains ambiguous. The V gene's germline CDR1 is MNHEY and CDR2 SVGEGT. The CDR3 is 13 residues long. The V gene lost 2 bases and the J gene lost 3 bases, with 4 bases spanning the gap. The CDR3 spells CASSYRDTGELFF. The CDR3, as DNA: TGTGCCAGCAGTTACAGGGACACCGGGGAGCTGTTTTTT.

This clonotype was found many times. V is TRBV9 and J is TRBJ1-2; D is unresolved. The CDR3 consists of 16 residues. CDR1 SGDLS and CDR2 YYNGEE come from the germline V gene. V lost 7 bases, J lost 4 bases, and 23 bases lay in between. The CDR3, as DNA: TGTGCCAGCGGGCAAGCGTACTCAAGAAAGACCTATGGCTACACCTTC. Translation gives CASGQAYSRKTYGYTF.

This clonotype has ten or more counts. CDR3 nucleotides: TGTGCCAGTAGTATCCGGGACAACACTGAAGCTTTCTTT. As protein: CASSIRDNTEAFF. The chain uses TRBV19 and TRBJ1-1, with D possibly TRBD1 on 5 matching bases. CDR1 LNHDA and CDR2 SQIVND come from the germline V gene (reference sequence). There are 13 residues in the CDR3. The V end lost 3 bases, the J end lost 2 bases, and 7 bases lay between the germline ends.

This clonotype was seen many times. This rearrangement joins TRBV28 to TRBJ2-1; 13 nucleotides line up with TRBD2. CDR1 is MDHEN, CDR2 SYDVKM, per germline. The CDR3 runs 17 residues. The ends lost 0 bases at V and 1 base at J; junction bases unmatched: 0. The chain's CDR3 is CASSLWGLAGSYNEQFF. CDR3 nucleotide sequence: TGTGCCAGCAGTTTATGGGGACTAGCGGGATCCTACAATGAGCAGTTCTTC. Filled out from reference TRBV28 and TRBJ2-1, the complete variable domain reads DVKVTQSSRYLVKRTGEKVFLECVQDMDHENMFWYRQDPGLGLRLIYFSYDVKMKEKGDIPEGYSVSREKKERFSLILESASTNQTSMYLCASSLWGLAGSYNEQFFGPGTRLTVL.

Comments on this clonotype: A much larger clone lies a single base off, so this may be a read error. DNA of the CDR3: TGTGCCAGCGGCCAAGTGGGGACCACGGACTACGAGCAGTACTTC. This translates into CASGQVGTTDYEQYF. The chain uses TRBV14 and TRBJ2-7; D possibly uses TRBD1 or TRBD2 (5 bases each). CDR3 length: 15 amino acids. Germline CDR1 is SGHDN and CDR2 is FVKESK.

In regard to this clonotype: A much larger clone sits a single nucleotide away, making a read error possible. This CDR3 is CAWSLGRVRNAEAFF. The CDR3 DNA reads as TGTGCCTGGAGCTTGGGCAGGGTGCGGAACGCTGAAGCTTTCTTT. V is TRBV30 and J is TRBJ1-1; D perhaps matches TRBD1 (5 bases). The CDR3 spans 15 residues. From germline, CDR1 is GTSNPN and CDR2 SVGIG (reference sequence).

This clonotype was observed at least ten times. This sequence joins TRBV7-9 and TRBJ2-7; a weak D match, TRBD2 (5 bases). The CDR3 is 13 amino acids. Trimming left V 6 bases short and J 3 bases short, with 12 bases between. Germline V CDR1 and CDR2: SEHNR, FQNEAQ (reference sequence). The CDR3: CASRSTSNYEQYF. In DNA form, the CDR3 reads TGTGCCAGCAGGTCTACTAGTAACTACGAGCAGTACTTC.

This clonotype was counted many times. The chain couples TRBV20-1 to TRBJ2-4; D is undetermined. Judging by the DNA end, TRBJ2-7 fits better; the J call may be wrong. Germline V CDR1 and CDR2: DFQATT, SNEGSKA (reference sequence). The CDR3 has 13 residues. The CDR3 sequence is CSAREGMGYEQYF. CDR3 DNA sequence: TGCAGTGCTAGAGAAGGGATGGGCTACGAGCAGTACTTC.

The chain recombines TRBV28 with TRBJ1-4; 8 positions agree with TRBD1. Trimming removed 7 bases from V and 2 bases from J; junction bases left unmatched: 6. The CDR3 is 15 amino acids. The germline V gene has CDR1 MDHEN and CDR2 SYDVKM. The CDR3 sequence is CASNIWTGTNEKLFF. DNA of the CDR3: TGTGCCAGCAATATCTGGACAGGGACTAATGAAAAACTGTTTTTT.

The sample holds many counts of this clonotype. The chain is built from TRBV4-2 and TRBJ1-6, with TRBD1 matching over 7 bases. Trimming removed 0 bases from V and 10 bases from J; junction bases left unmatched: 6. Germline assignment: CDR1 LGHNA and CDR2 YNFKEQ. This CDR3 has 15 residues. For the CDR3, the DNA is TGTGCCAGCAGCCAAGATGGAACAGGGGTCTCACCCCTCCACTTT. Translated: CASSQDGTGVSPLHF.

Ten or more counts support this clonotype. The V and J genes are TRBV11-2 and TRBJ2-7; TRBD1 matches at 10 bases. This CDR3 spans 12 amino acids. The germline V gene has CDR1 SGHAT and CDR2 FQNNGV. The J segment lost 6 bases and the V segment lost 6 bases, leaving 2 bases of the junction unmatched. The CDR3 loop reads CASSDRGREQYF. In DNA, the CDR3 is TGTGCCAGCAGTGACAGGGGGCGCGAGCAGTACTTC. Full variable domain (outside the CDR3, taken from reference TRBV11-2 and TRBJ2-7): EAGVAQSPRYKIIEKRQSVAFWCNPISGHATLYWYQQILGQGPKLLIQFQNNGVVDDSQLPKDRFSAERLKGVDSTLKIQPAKLEDSAVYLCASSDRGREQYFGPGTRLTVT.

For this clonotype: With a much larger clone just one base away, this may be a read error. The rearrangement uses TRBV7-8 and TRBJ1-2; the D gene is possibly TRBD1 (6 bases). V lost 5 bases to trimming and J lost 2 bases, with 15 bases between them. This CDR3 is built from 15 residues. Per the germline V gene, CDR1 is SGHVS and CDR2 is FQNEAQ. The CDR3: CASSHRGGGNYGYTF. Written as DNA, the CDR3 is TGTGCCAGCAGCCATCGAGGGGGAGGGAACTATGGCTACACCTTC.

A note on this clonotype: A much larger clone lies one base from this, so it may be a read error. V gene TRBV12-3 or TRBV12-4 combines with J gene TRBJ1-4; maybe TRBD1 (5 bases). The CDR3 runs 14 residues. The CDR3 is CASSRDGPNEKLIF. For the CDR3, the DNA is TGTGCCAGCAGTAGGGACGGACCTAATGAAAAACTGATTTTT.

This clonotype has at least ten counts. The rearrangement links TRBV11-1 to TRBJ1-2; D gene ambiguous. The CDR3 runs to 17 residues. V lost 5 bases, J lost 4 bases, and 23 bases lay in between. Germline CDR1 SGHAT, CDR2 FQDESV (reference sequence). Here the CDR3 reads CASSQIHKAGKTYGYTF. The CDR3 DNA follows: TGTGCCAGCAGCCAGATACATAAGGCTGGAAAGACCTATGGCTACACCTTC. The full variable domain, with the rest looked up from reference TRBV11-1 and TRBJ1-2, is EAEVAQSPRYKITEKSQAVAFWCDPISGHATLYWYRQILGQGPELLVQFQDESVVDDSQLPKDRFSAERLKGVDSTLKIQPAELGDSAMYLCASSQIHKAGKTYGYTFGSGTRLTVV.

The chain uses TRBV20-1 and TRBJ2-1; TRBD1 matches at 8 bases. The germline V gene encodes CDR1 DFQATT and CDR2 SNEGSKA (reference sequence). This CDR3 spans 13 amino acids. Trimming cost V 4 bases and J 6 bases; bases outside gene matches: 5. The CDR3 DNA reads TGCAGTGCTACCACAGGACAGGGCAATGAGCAGTTCTTC. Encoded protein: CSATTGQGNEQFF.

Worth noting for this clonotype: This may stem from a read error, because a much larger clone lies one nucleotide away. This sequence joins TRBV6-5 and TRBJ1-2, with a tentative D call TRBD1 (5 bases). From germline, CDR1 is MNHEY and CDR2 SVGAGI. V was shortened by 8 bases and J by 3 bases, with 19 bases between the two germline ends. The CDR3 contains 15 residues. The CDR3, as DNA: TGTGCCAGCGCCGACAGCCCCGGAGGTTACTATGGCTACACCTTC. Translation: CASADSPGGYYGYTF.

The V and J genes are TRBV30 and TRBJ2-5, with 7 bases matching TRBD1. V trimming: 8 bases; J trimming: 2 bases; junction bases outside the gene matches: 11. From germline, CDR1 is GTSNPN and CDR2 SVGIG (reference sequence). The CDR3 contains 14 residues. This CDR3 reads CALRSTGIQETQYF. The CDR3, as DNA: TGTGCCCTTCGATCGACAGGGATACAAGAGACCCAGTACTTC.

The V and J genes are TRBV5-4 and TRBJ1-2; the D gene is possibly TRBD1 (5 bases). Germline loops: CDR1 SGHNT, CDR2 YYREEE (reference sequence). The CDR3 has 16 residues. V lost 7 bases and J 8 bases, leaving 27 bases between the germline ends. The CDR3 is CASQTVVLGKTYGYTF. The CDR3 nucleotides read TGTGCCAGCCAGACAGTCGTACTAGGAAAGACCTACGGCTACACCTTC.

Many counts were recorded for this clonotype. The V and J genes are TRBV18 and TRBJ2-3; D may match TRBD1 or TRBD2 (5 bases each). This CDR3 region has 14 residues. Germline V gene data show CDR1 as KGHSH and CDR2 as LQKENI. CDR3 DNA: TGTGCTACACTCCGGGACGGGGCCACAGATACGCAGTATTTT. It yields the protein CATLRDGATDTQYF.